A single T cell receptor beta chain is shown here with its context. The CDR3 runs to 14 residues. V lost 4 bases, J lost 8 bases, and 7 bases stayed unmatched. Looked up from germline, CDR1 is SGHRS and CDR2 is YFSETQ. This specimen comes from a study of blood T cells in healthy people across ages. Overall study: Through template switching, about one barcoded beta molecule was captured per two T cells, as measured in model experiments.

A second PCR of 7 to 11 cycles used a sample-barcoded 5' primer and a J-beta primer mix. From each sample, at least 3 million paired-end reads containing CDR3 were obtained. TCRdb itself ran the 5' RACE reads through MiXCR, one entry per CDR3 protein. The sample contains about 1.4 million distinct CDR3 sequences, around 59% of which appear only once. The V and J genes are TRBV5-1 and TRBJ2-1; 9 bases map to TRBD1. The clonotype originates from a young man in good health. The sample consisted of blood. The CDR3 is CASSEGTGIHEQFF. The CDR3 bases are TGCGCCAGCAGCGAGGGGACAGGGATTCATGAGCAGTTCTTC.